This is a list of T cell receptor beta chains from one sample in a study of cytomegalovirus exposure and HLA in healthy donors. Repertoires were generated with immunoSEQ multiplex PCR, while TCRdb's copy carries only in-frame clones and drops some. The data show over 150,000 clones, approximately 83% seen once. The specimen sequenced was PBMCs. These receptors originate from a boy younger than 10 in good health and CMV-seronegative. CDR3s include the opening cysteine and the closing phenylalanine or tryptophan. A D gene is named only where the DNA matches it firmly. Only some rows state a clone size, as once, few, many or a class for expanded clones.

>TRBJ1-4|TRBV6-5|NA|few
TGTGCCAGCAGCCAGCAGCAGGGATCTAATGAAAAACTGTTTTTT
CASSQQQGSNEKLFF
>TRBJ1-4|TRBV29-1|TRBD1|few
TGCAGCGTGGGACAGGGGGCTAATGAAAAACTGTTTTTT
CSVGQGANEKLFF
>TRBJ2-3|TRBV21-1|NA|NA
TGTGCCAGCAGCAAAGGTAAGTATTTT
CASSKGKYF
>TRBJ2-1|TRBV9|TRBD1|NA
TGTGCCAGCAGCGTAGGAGGGGACAGCTCCTACAATGAGCAGTTCTTC
CASSVGGDSSYNEQFF
>TRBJ1-5|TRBV5-6|NA|few
TGTGCCAGCAGCTATAAGGGGCTGGGCAATCAGCCCCAGCATTTT
CASSYKGLGNQPQHF
>TRBJ1-6|TRBV7-8|NA|NA
TGTGCCAGCAGCTCAAGGGACACCAATTCACCCCTCCACTTT
CASSSRDTNSPLHF
>TRBJ2-1|TRBV7-8|TRBD2|NA
TGTGCCAGCAGCTTAGGCTCCACAGGGGAAAGCGGGAGGGGCAATGAGCAGTTCTTC
CASSLGSTGESGRGNEQFF
>TRBJ1-1|TRBV19|NA|once
TGTGCCAGTGCGCTGAACACTGAAGCTTTCTTT
CASALNTEAFF
>TRBJ2-5|TRBV30|NA|NA
TGTGCCTGGAGTCTAGCGATCCAAGAGACCCAGTACTTC
CAWSLAIQETQYF
>TRBJ2-5|TRBV29-1|NA|NA
TGCAGCGTTGTCAGGGCATACCAAGAGACCCAGTACTTC
CSVVRAYQETQYF
>TRBJ2-1|TRBV18|NA|NA
TGTGCCAGCTCACCTGGGGCAGTCAAAAGCTCCTACAATGAGCAGTTCTTC
CASSPGAVKSSYNEQFF
>TRBJ2-6|TRBV19|TRBD1|NA
TGTGCCAGTAGCCCAACGGGACAGCTCTACTCTGGGGCCAACGTCCTGACTTTC
CASSPTGQLYSGANVLTF
>TRBJ2-5|TRBV6-1|TRBD2|NA
TGTGCCAGCAGTGATTTTGCGGGGGGGCCAGAGACCCAGTACTTC
CASSDFAGGPETQYF
>TRBJ1-4|TRBV6-1|TRBD1|NA
TGTGCCAGCACCCGACAGGGGACAAATGAAAAACTGTTTTTT
CASTRQGTNEKLFF
>TRBJ2-1|TRBV5-6|NA|NA
TGTGCCAGCAGTCACCTCGAAAGCCTAGAGCAGTTCTTC
CASSHLESLEQFF
>TRBJ1-1|TRBV6-1|NA|once
TGTGCCAGCAGTGAAGCCAGGATCGCCATGAACACTGAAGCTTTCTTT
CASSEARIAMNTEAFF
>TRBJ2-1|TRBV9|NA|NA
TGTGCCAGCAGCGTAGAGGCGGAGTCCTACAATGAGCAGTTCTTC
CASSVEAESYNEQFF
>TRBJ2-7|TRBV4-1|NA|NA
TGCGCCAGCAGGCAGGGGTTCAACTCCTACGAGCAGTACTTC
CASRQGFNSYEQYF
>TRBJ2-1|TRBV30|TRBD2|NA
TGTGCCCGAGGTGGGGGTTTGGGCGGGAGAAGCTCCTACAATGAGCAGTTCTTC
CARGGGLGGRSSYNEQFF
>TRBJ2-1|TRBV27|TRBD2|once
TGTGCCAGCAGTTTTAAGACTAGCGGGCTGACCTACAATGAGCAGTTCTTC
CASSFKTSGLTYNEQFF
>TRBJ2-5|TRBV15|TRBD2|NA
TGTGCCACCAGCAGTCTAACTAGCGGGGGGCCCCTGAGGGAGACCCAGTACTTC
CATSSLTSGGPLRETQYF
>TRBJ1-1|TRBV5-6|TRBD1|once
TGTGCCAGCAGCCCCGGGACAGGCGCCTTTAACACTGAAGCTTTCTTT
CASSPGTGAFNTEAFF
>TRBJ2-1|TRBV28|NA|NA
TGTGCCAGCAGTATTATGTATGAGCAGTTCTTC
CASSIMYEQFF
>TRBJ1-2|TRBV29-1|TRBD1|NA
TGCAGCGTTGTCTCACAGGGGTTCTATGGCTACACCTTC
CSVVSQGFYGYTF
>TRBJ1-2|TRBV21-1|NA|NA
TGTGCCAGCAGCAAGAGGGTCGAACTGGATGGCTACACCTTC
CASSKRVELDGYTF
>TRBJ2-7|TRBV19|NA|few
TGTGCCAGTAGTATGGCCTCGGACGGGGCCTACGAGCAGTACTTC
CASSMASDGAYEQYF
>TRBJ2-1|TRBV27|NA|NA
TGTGCCAGCAGCGGAACTAGGAATGAGCAGTTCTTC
CASSGTRNEQFF
>TRBJ1-2|TRBV5-6|NA|NA
TGTGCCAGCAGCTTGAGGAGCACATCTAACTATGGCTACACCTTC
CASSLRSTSNYGYTF
>TRBJ1-2|TRBV5-4|NA|NA
TGTGCCAGCAGCATCCGGGACAATGGCTACACCTTC
CASSIRDNGYTF
>TRBJ2-1|TRBV27|NA|NA
TGTGCCAGCAGCTGGGGGCGGCGGAATGAGCAGTTCTTC
CASSWGRRNEQFF